These 9 T cell receptor beta chains share one sample of origin, sequenced in a study of graft-versus-host responses after intestinal transplantation. Using immunoSEQ multiplex PCR, the repertoire was profiled, and TCRdb retains in-frame clones only, with some absent. The sample lists 90,000 to 150,000 clones, roughly 93% occurring once. These receptors' antigens are unknown. The source was unstimulated CD4+ T cells sorted from spleen or lymph node cells, collected before intestinal transplant. The receptors here all came from a human donor who received an intestinal transplant.

This rearrangement joins TRBV5-4 to TRBJ2-1; 9 bases align to TRBD1. V gave up 5 bases and J gave up 5 bases; unmatched junction bases: 8. Per the germline V gene, CDR1 is SGHNT and CDR2 is YYREEE (reference sequence). The CDR3 is 15 residues long. The CDR3 DNA reads TGTGCCAGCAGGTCCGGGACAGGGAGTAACAATGAGCAGTTCTTC. Its translation: CASRSGTGSNNEQFF.

V gene TRBV27 combines with J gene TRBJ2-1, with TRBD2 identical over 7 bases. Germline V CDR1 and CDR2: MNHEY, SMNVEV (reference sequence). The CDR3 is 16 amino acids. The V and J ends lost 5 bases and 9 bases, in that order; junction bases with no gene match: 16. CDR3 in DNA: TGTGCCAGCAGTATCACCGGGACTATCGTCGTCATTGAGCAGTTCTTC. Translating it yields CASSITGTIVVIEQFF.

This chain joins TRBV5-1 and TRBJ2-3; 15 nucleotides align to TRBD2. Germline V lookup: CDR1 SGHRS, CDR2 YFSETQ. The length of the CDR3 is 19 residues. Germline trimming cut 3 bases from V and 0 bases from J; bases unmatched to any gene: 8. Written as DNA, the CDR3 is TGCGCCAGCAGCTCCCAAGGACTAGCGGGAGGGACTAGCACAGATACGCAGTATTTT. Amino acid sequence: CASSSQGLAGGTSTDTQYF. The complete variable domain, with remaining parts taken from reference TRBV5-1 and TRBJ2-3, reads KAGVTQTPRYLIKTRGQQVTLSCSPISGHRSVSWYQQTPGQGLQFLFEYFSETQRNKGNFPGRFSGRQFSNSRSEMNVSTLELGDSALYLCASSSQGLAGGTSTDTQYFGPGTRLTVL.

This rearrangement joins TRBV15 to TRBJ2-1; D is possibly TRBD2 (5 bases). V lost 4 bases, J lost 9 bases, and 16 bases lay in between. Germline assignment: CDR1 LNHNV and CDR2 YYDKDF (reference sequence). CDR3 length: 14 residues. The CDR3 here is CATSINLLGIEQFF. The CDR3 DNA follows: TGTGCCACCAGCATCAACCTCCTCGGGATTGAGCAGTTCTTC.

The rearrangement joins TRBV27 to TRBJ2-5, with D unclear. V dropped 5 bases and J dropped 5 bases, with 12 bases sitting between them. CDR1 is MNHEY and CDR2 is SMNVEV in the germline V gene (reference sequence). The CDR3 loop spans 13 amino acids. Here the CDR3 DNA reads TGTGCCAGCAGTGACTTTGGTCGCGAGACCCAGTACTTC. Protein: CASSDFGRETQYF.

The rearrangement uses TRBV11-2 and TRBJ2-4; D is possibly TRBD1 (9 bases). V was cut by 1 base and J by 2 bases, with 18 bases left in between. The CDR3 length is 18 residues. The germline V gene has CDR1 SGHAT and CDR2 FQNNGV. The CDR3 is CASSLVAGQGFSKNIQYF. The CDR3 DNA sequence: TGTGCCAGCAGCTTAGTAGCGGGACAGGGTTTTTCCAAAAACATTCAGTACTTC. The full variable domain, completed using reference TRBV11-2 and TRBJ2-4, is EAGVAQSPRYKIIEKRQSVAFWCNPISGHATLYWYQQILGQGPKLLIQFQNNGVVDDSQLPKDRFSAERLKGVDSTLKIQPAKLEDSAVYLCASSLVAGQGFSKNIQYFGAGTRLSVL.

The chain couples TRBV18 to TRBJ2-3; D remains unclear. The CDR3 has 17 amino acids. Germline V CDR1 and CDR2: KGHSH, LQKENI. Trimming removed 2 bases at V and 2 bases at J, with 17 bases between. The CDR3 loop is CASSPSEESMFTDTQYF. The CDR3 DNA reads TGTGCCAGCTCACCATCCGAGGAATCCATGTTCACAGATACGCAGTATTTT.

This chain joins TRBV5-1 and TRBJ2-7; tentative D call: TRBD1 (6 bases). V gave up 4 bases and J gave up 3 bases, with 14 bases separating them. CDR1 and CDR2 (germline): SGHRS, YFSETQ. This CDR3 spans 14 amino acids. The CDR3 coding sequence is TGCGCCAGCAGCCTAGGAGGACAGATCTACGAGCAGTACTTC. This translates into CASSLGGQIYEQYF.

The CDR3 region is CASAPTGANTGELFF. Here the CDR3 DNA reads TGTGCCAGCGCACCTACAGGGGCGAACACCGGGGAGCTGTTTTTT. V usage is TRBV6-1 and J usage is TRBJ2-2, with 7 positions matching TRBD1. The CDR3 extends over 15 amino acids. The germline V gene encodes CDR1 MNHNS and CDR2 SASEGT. J was trimmed by 0 bases and V by 8 bases; bases with no gene match: 6.